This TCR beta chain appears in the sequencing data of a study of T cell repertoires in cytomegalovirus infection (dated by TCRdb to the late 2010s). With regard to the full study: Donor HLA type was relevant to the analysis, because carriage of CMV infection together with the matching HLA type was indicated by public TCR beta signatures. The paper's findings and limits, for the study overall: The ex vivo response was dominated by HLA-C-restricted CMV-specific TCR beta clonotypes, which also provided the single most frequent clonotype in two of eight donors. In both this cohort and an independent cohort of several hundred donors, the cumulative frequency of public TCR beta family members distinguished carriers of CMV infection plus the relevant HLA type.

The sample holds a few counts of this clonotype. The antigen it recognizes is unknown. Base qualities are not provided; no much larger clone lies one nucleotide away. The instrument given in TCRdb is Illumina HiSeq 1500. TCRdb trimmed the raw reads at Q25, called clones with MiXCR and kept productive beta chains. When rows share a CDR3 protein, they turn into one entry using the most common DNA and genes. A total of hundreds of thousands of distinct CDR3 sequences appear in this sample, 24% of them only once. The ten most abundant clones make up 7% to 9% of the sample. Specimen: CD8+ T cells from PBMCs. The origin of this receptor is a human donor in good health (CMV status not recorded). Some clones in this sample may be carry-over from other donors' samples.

The bases read TGCAGTGCTAGAGTAAAAGGGGCGCGGAACGAGCAGTACTTC. This encodes CSARVKGARNEQYF. This chain joins TRBV20-1 to TRBJ2-7; the D gene is perhaps TRBD1, from 5 matching bases. V gives up 1 base and J gives up 5 bases, and the segment between their germline ends measures 15 bases. The germline V gene encodes CDR1 DFQATT and CDR2 SNEGSKA (reference sequence). There are 14 amino acids in the CDR3, from cysteine to phenylalanine inclusive. CDR3 DNA is the only sequence kept; it has 42 bases, read in frame from the first base.